A selection of T cell receptor beta chains follows, all from one sample in a study of tumor-infiltrating lymphocytes in oesophageal squamous cell carcinoma. TCRdb recomputed calls from the PCR reads with MiXCR, one row per CDR3 protein. The sample holds about 12,000 distinct CDR3 sequences, 50% to 60% seen once. Input material: esophageal tumor tissue. These receptors were taken from a female donor with esophageal squamous cell carcinoma. CDR3s include the opening cysteine and the closing phenylalanine or tryptophan. D genes are given only for firm matches. Rows give clone size only sometimes, using once, few, many, or a class for an expanded clone.

cdr3_aa	cdr3_nt	j_call	clone_size	d_call	v_call
CASSLARGRIDTQYF	TGTGCCAGCAGTTTGGCGAGGGGGCGGATAGATACGCAGTATTTT	TRBJ2-3	medium-sized	TRBD1	TRBV28
CASSIVASGRAGDTGELFF	TGTGCCAGTAGTATAGTGGCTAGCGGGAGGGCCGGGGACACCGGGGAGCTGTTTTTT	TRBJ2-2	large	TRBD2	TRBV19
CASSSSGGGGDEQFF	TGTGCCAGCAGTTCCTCAGGGGGCGGTGGCGATGAGCAGTTCTTC	TRBJ2-1	-	TRBD1	TRBV12-3/TRBV12-4
CASSLKTGYNEQFF	TGTGCCAGCAGCTTGAAGACAGGGTACAATGAGCAGTTCTTC	TRBJ2-1	-	TRBD1	TRBV11-2
CASSLEVNQETQYF	TGTGCCAGCAGCTTAGAGGTGAATCAAGAGACCCAGTACTTC	TRBJ2-5	few	-	TRBV7-2
CASSLQYGGPHGDRDVTGELFF	TGTGCCAGCAGCTTACAATACGGAGGGCCCCATGGAGACAGGGATGTCACCGGGGAGCTGTTTTTT	TRBJ2-2	once	-	TRBV7-3
CASRTGGTKNIQYF	TGTGCCAGCCGGACAGGGGGAACCAAAAACATTCAGTACTTC	TRBJ2-4	-	TRBD1	TRBV28
CASSRDSYEQYF	TGTGCCAGCAGTCGGGACAGCTACGAGCAGTACTTC	TRBJ2-7	medium-sized	TRBD1	TRBV12-3/TRBV12-4
CASSRWGETEAFF	TGTGCCAGCAGTCGGTGGGGGGAAACTGAAGCTTTCTTT	TRBJ1-1	-	-	TRBV11-2
CASSQPGLAGLEQYF	TGTGCCAGCAGTCAACCGGGACTAGCGGGACTCGAGCAGTACTTC	TRBJ2-7	-	TRBD2	TRBV6-1
CASSLTLDREGEQYF	TGTGCCAGCAGCTTAACACTGGACAGGGAGGGGGAGCAGTACTTC	TRBJ2-5	-	-	TRBV7-2
CASSLGPTRNKNIQYF	TGTGCCAGCAGCTTAGGCCCGACTAGAAATAAAAACATTCAGTACTTC	TRBJ2-4	-	-	TRBV7-2
CASSYERVNTGELFF	TGTGCCAGCAGCTACGAGCGGGTGAACACCGGGGAGCTGTTTTTT	TRBJ2-2	medium-sized	-	TRBV7-8
CASSLGIRVVGGLSQPQHF	TGTGCCAGCAGCTTAGGTATCCGAGTGGTTGGGGGGCTGAGTCAGCCCCAGCATTTT	TRBJ1-5	-	-	TRBV7-8
CASREGGASTEAFF	TGTGCCAGTAGGGAGGGGGGGGCTAGCACTGAAGCTTTCTTT	TRBJ1-1	many	-	TRBV19
CASTLLGGTQYF	TGTGCCAGCACCCTCTTAGGGGGGACCCAGTACTTC	TRBJ2-5	-	-	TRBV7-2
CASSLVWTNYGYTF	TGTGCCAGCAGCTTAGTTTGGACGAACTATGGCTACACCTTC	TRBJ1-2	-	-	TRBV7-2
CASGLGQGTDTQYF	TGTGCCAGCGGCTTAGGTCAGGGTACAGATACGCAGTATTTT	TRBJ2-3	few	-	TRBV7-2
CASSRRGAVTGELFF	TGTGCCAGCAGCAGGAGGGGGGCCGTCACCGGGGAGCTGTTTTTT	TRBJ2-2	-	-	TRBV7-8